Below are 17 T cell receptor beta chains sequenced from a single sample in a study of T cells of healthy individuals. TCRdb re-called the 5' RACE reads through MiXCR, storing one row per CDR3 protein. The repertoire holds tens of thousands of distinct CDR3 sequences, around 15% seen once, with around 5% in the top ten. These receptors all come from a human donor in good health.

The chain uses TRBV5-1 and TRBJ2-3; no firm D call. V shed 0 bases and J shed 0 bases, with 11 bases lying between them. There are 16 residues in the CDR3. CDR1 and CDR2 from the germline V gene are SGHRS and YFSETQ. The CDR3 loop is CASSLASFSSTDTQYF. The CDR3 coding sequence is TGCGCCAGCAGCTTGGCTTCGTTCAGTAGCACAGATACGCAGTATTTT.

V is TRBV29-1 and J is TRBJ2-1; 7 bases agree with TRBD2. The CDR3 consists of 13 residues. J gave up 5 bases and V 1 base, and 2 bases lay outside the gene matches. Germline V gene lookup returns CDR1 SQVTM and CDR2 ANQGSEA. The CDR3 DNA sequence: TGCAGCGTTGAAGGTCTAGCGGACAATGAGCAGTTCTTC. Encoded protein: CSVEGLADNEQFF.

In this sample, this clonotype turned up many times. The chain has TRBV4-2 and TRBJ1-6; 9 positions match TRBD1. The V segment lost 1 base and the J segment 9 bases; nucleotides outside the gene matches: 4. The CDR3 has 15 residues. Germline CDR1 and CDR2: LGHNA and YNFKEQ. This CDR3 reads CASSQGQGESSPLHF. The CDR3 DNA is TGTGCCAGCAGCCAAGGACAGGGGGAAAGTTCACCCCTCCACTTT.

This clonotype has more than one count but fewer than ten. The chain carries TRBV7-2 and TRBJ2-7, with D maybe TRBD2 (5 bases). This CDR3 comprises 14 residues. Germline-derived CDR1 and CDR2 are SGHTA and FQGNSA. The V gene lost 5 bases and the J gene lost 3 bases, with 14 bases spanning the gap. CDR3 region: CASSTGPGIYEQYF. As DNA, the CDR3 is TGTGCCAGCAGCACCGGTCCGGGGATCTACGAGCAGTACTTC.

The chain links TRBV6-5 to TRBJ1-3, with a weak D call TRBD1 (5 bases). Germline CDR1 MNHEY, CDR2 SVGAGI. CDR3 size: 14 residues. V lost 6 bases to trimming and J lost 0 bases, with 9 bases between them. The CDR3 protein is CASRQGPSGNTIYF. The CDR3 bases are TGTGCCAGCAGGCAGGGACCCTCTGGAAACACCATATATTTT.

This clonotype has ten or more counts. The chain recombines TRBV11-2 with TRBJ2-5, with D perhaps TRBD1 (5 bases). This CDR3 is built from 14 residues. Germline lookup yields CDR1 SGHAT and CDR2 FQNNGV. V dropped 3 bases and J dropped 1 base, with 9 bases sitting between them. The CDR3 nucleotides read TGTGCCAGCAGCTTGACAGTTATCCAAGAGACCCAGTACTTC. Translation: CASSLTVIQETQYF.

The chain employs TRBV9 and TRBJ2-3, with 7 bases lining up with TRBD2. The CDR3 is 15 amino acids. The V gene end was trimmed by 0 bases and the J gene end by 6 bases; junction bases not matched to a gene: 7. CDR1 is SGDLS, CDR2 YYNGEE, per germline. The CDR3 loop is CASSVVGGPSDTQYF. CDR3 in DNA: TGTGCCAGCAGCGTAGTGGGAGGGCCATCGGATACGCAGTATTTT.

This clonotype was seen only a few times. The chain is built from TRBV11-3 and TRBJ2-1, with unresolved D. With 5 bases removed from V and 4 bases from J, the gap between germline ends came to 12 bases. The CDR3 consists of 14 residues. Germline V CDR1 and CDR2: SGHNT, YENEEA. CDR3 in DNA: TGTGCCAGCAGCCCCCTGGGCGATTACAATGAGCAGTTCTTC. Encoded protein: CASSPLGDYNEQFF.

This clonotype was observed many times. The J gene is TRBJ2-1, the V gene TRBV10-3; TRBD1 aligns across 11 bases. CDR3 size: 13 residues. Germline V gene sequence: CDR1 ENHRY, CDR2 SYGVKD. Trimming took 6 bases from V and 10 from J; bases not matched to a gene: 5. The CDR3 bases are TGTGCCATCAGGGGGACAGGGGGTAGAGAGCAGTTCTTC. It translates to CAIRGTGGREQFF.

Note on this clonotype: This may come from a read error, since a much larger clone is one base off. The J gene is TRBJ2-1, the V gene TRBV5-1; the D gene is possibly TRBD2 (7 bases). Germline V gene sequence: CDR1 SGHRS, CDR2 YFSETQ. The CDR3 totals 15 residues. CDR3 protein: CASSVVGGGGNKQFF. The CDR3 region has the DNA TGCGCCAGCAGCGTGGTTGGGGGCGGGGGCAATAAGCAGTTCTTC.

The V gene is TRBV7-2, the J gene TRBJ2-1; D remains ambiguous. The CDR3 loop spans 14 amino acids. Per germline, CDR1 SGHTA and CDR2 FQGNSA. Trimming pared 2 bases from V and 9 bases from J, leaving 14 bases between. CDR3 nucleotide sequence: TGTGCCAGCAGCTTAACTTCTCCTGGAGCTGAGCAGTTCTTC. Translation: CASSLTSPGAEQFF.

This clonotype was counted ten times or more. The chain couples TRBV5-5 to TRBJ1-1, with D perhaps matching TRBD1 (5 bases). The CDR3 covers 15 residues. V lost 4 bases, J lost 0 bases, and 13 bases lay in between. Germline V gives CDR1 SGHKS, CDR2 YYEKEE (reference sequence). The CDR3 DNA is TGTGCCAGCAGCCTGGTGTGGGGGATGAACACTGAAGCTTTCTTT. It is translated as CASSLVWGMNTEAFF.

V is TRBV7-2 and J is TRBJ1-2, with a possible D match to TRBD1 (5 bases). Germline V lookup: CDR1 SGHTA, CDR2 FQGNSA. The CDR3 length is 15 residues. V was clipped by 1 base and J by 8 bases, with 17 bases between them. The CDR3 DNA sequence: TGTGCCAGCAGCTTAGGCTCAGGGATATCCAACGGCTACACCTTC. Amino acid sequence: CASSLGSGISNGYTF.

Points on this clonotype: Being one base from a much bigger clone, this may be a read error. The CDR3, as DNA: TGTGCCAGCAGCCAAGACCCCGGGGGCGGTAATACACCCCTCCACTTT. The encoded protein is CASSQDPGGGNTPLHF. J is TRBJ1-6 and V is TRBV4-2, with TRBD1 as a possible D gene (6 bases). Germline assignment: CDR1 LGHNA and CDR2 YNFKEQ. This CDR3 region has 16 residues.

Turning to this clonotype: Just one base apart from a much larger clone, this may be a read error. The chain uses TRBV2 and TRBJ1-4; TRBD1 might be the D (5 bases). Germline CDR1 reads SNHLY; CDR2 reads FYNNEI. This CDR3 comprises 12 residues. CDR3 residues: CTNQGANEKLFF. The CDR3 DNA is TGTACCAACCAGGGAGCTAATGAAAAACTGTTTTTT.

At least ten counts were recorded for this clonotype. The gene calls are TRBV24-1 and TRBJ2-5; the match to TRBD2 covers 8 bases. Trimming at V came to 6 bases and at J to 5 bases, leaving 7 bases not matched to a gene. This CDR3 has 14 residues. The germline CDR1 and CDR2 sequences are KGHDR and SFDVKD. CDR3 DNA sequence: TGTGCCACCAGTAATACGGGGGGGGTCGAGACCCAGTACTTC. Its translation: CATSNTGGVETQYF.

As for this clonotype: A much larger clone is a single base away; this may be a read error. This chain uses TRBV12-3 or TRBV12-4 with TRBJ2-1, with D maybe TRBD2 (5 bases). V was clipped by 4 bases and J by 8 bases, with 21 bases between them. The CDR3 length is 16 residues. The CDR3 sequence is CASSSKRRGIYDEQFF. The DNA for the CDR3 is TGTGCCAGCAGTTCAAAGCGGAGAGGGATTTACGATGAGCAGTTCTTC.